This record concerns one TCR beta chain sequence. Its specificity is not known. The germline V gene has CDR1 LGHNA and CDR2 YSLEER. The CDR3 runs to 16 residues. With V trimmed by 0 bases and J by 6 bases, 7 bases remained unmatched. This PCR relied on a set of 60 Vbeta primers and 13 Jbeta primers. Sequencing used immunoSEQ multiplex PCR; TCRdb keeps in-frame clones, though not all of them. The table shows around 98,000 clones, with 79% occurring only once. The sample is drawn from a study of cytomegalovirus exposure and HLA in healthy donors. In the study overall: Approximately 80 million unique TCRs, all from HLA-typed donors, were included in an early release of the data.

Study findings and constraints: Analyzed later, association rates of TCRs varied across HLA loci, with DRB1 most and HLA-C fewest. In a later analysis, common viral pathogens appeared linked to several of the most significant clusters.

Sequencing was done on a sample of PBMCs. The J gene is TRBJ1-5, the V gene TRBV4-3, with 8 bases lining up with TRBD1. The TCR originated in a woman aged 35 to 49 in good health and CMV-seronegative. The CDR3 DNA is TGCGCCAGCAGCCAAGATCGACAGGGGCACGGTCAGCCCCAGCATTTT. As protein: CASSQDRQGHGQPQHF.